This T cell receptor beta chain was sequenced for a study of preoperative IRX-2 immunotherapy in early breast cancer (dated by TCRdb to the late 2010s). Reading the label with the study, this specimen's treatment or condition is: preoperative locoregional IRX-2 cytokine immunotherapy. The samples were obtained from a phase Ib study in which preoperative, locoregional IRX-2 cytokine immunotherapy intended to prime immune responses was tested. Before surgery, IRX-2 was given to the donors, who were patients with early-stage breast cancer. As concerns this clone: Its binding antigen is unknown. It has no much larger one-base neighbor in the sample; base qualities were not kept.

To prepare the library, the immunoSEQ multiplex PCR assay was applied. TCRdb obtained this table from immuneACCESS and retained in-frame rearrangements with V and J assigned. These tables miss some clones; where compared with another copy, unresolved V genes account for less than half of the shortfall, and the remainder is unexplained. The sample yields 39,000 or so clones; roughly 80% were counted once. Of the sample, approximately 1.2% falls within the top ten clones. Trimming removed 5 bases from V and 3 bases from J; the gene matches leave 5 bases unexplained. The CDR3 covers 15 residues, taking in both the cysteine and the phenylalanine. Here the CDR3 DNA is all that survives: 45 bases in frame from base 1. The CDR1 and CDR2 encoded by the germline V gene are SGHNT and YENEEA.

The V and J genes are TRBV11-3 and TRBJ2-1; 9 junctional bases match TRBD1. Sequencing used tumor tissue, obtained after IRX-2 immunotherapy. The sequence was collected from a human donor with breast cancer. The DNA is TGTGCCAGCAGCACGGGACAGGGAGGCTACAATGAGCAGTTCTTC. Translated, this gives CASSTGQGGYNEQFF. The CDR3, completed at both ends by the reference TRBV11-3 and TRBJ2-1 genes, gives the full variable domain EAGVVQSPRYKIIEKKQPVAFWCNPISGHNTLYWYLQNLGQGPELLIRYENEEAVDDSQLPKDRFSAERLKGVDSTLKIQPAELGDSAVYLCASSTGQGGYNEQFFGPGTRLTVL.